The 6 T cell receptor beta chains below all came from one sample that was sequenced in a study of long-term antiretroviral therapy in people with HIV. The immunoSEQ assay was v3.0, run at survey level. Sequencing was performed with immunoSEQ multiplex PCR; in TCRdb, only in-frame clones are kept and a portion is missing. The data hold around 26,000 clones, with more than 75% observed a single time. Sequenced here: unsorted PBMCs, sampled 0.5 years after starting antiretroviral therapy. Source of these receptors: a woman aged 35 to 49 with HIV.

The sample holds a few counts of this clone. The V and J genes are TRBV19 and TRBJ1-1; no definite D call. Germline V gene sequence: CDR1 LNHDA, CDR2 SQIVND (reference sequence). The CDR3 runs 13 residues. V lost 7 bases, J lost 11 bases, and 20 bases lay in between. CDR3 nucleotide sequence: TGTGCCAGTACCTTGGACCTACAAGGGAGGGCTTTCTTT. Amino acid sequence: CASTLDLQGRAFF. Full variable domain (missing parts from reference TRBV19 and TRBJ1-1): DGGITQSPKYLFRKEGQNVTLSCEQNLNHDAMYWYRQDPGQGLRLIYYSQIVNDFQKGDIAEGYSVSREKKESFPLTVTSAQKNPTAFYLCASTLDLQGRAFFGQGTRLTVV.

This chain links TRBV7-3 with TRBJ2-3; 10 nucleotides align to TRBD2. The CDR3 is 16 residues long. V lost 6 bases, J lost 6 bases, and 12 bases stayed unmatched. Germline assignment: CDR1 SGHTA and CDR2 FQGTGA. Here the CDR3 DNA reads TGTGCCAGCAGTCAAAATAGCGGGGGGACATGGGATACGCAGTATTTT. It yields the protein CASSQNSGGTWDTQYF. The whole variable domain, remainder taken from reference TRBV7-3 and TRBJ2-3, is GAGVSQTPSNKVTEKGKYVELRCDPISGHTALYWYRQSLGQGPEFLIYFQGTGAADDSGLPNDRFFAVRPEGSVSTLKIQRTERGDSAVYLCASSQNSGGTWDTQYFGPGTRLTVL.

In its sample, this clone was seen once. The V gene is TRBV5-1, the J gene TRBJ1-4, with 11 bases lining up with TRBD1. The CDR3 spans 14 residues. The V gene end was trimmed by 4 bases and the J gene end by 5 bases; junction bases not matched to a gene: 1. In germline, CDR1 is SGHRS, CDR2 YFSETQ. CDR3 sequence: CASSRDRGNEKLFF. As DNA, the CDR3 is TGCGCCAGCAGCAGGGACAGGGGGAATGAAAAACTGTTTTTT.

CDR3 sequence (DNA): TGTGCCAGCAGCTTGGTACAGAGTGGCTACGAGCAGTACTTC. Amino acids: CASSLVQSGYEQYF. The chain has TRBV5-5 and TRBJ2-7; D gene uncertain. Germline CDR1 and CDR2: SGHKS and YYEKEE (reference sequence). V lost 0 bases and J lost 3, with 10 bases in between. CDR3 length: 14 residues.

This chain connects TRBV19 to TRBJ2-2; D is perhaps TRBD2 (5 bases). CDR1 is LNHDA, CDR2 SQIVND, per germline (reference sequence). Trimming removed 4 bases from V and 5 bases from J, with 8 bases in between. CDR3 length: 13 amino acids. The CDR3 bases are TGTGCCAGTAGTAAGGGAGTGACCGGGGAGCTGTTTTTT. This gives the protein CASSKGVTGELFF.

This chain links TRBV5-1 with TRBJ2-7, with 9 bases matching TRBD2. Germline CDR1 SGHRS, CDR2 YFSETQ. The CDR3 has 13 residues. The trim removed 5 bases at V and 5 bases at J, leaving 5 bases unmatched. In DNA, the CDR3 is TGCGCCAGCAGGTCCGGGACTAGCAACGAGCAGTACTTC. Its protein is CASRSGTSNEQYF.